This T cell receptor beta chain was found in a study of blood T cell repertoires in COVID-19. Study details: Sources were T cells, B-cell-depleted T cells, or PBMCs; the material itself was cDNA or gDNA.

Only in-frame clones appear in the TCRdb table, and some are missing; sequencing was by immunoSEQ multiplex PCR. The table lists over 95,000 clones, over 75% of them singletons, with around 8.4% in the top ten. Germline CDR1 is MGHDK and CDR2 is SYGVNS. This CDR3 is 14 amino acids long. After removal of 8 bases from V and 7 bases from J, the junction contained 10 bases not matched to a gene. Sequenced sample: peripheral blood. The chain carries TRBV25-1 and TRBJ1-4; 7 bases align to TRBD1. This receptor was taken from a woman aged 65 to 85 who had recovered from COVID-19. This chain's CDR3 is CASFDPYRGEKLFF. The DNA for the CDR3 is TGTGCCAGCTTCGATCCCTACAGGGGTGAAAAACTGTTTTTT.